The 25 T cell receptor beta chains reported below all come from one sample, sequenced in a study of blood T cell repertoires in COVID-19. Sequenced by immunoSEQ multiplex PCR; TCRdb stores in-frame clones only, minus some. Here the sample spans around 370,000 clones, roughly 89% being singletons. Sequencing input: peripheral blood. Source of these receptors: a woman aged 18-29 years who had recovered from COVID-19.

J is TRBJ2-3 and V is TRBV3-1 (or the pseudogene TRBV3-2), with TRBD2 matching 8 bases. Germline lookup yields CDR1 LGHDT and CDR2 YNNKEL (reference sequence). The ends lost 1 base at V and 2 bases at J; junction bases unmatched: 8. CDR3 length equals 17 residues. The CDR3 DNA reads TGTGCCAGCAGCCAAGGGGGACTAGTTCCCCACACAGATACGCAGTATTTT. This sequence encodes CASSQGGLVPHTDTQYF.

The gene calls are TRBV11-3 and TRBJ2-1, with 12 nucleotides matching TRBD2. This CDR3 spans 15 amino acids. The V and J ends lost 5 bases and 5 bases, in that order; junction bases with no gene match: 4. Germline CDR1 SGHNT, CDR2 YENEEA. The CDR3 loop reads CASSHRLAGDNEQFF. The CDR3 DNA reads as TGTGCCAGCAGCCACAGACTAGCGGGGGACAATGAGCAGTTCTTC.

The chain joins TRBV6-1 to TRBJ2-4; D gene uncertain. The CDR3 totals 14 residues. V was pared by 0 bases and J by 2 bases, with 5 bases between. Germline lookup yields CDR1 MNHNS and CDR2 SASEGT. The CDR3 DNA follows: TGTGCCAGCAGTGAAGCCTTTACCAAAAACATTCAGTACTTC. This sequence encodes CASSEAFTKNIQYF.

The J gene is TRBJ2-6, the V gene TRBV6-5, with D hard to call. The CDR3 consists of 14 residues. The germline CDR1 and CDR2 sequences are MNHEY and SVGAGI. The V end lost 6 bases, the J end lost 0 bases, and 6 bases lay between the germline ends. This chain's CDR3 is CASSPFSGANVLTF. The DNA of the CDR3 is TGTGCCAGCAGCCCCTTCTCTGGGGCCAACGTCCTGACTTTC.

V gene TRBV5-1 combines with J gene TRBJ1-2, with D unresolved. V was cut by 0 bases and J by 4 bases, with 10 bases left in between. CDR3 size: 14 residues. Germline assignment: CDR1 SGHRS and CDR2 YFSETQ. CDR3 residues: CASSLDGESYGYTF. In nucleotides, the CDR3 is TGCGCCAGCAGCTTGGATGGGGAGAGCTATGGCTACACCTTC. The variable domain in full, with the rest retrieved from reference TRBV5-1 and TRBJ1-2, is KAGVTQTPRYLIKTRGQQVTLSCSPISGHRSVSWYQQTPGQGLQFLFEYFSETQRNKGNFPGRFSGRQFSNSRSEMNVSTLELGDSALYLCASSLDGESYGYTFGSGTRLTVV.

In this sample, this clone turned up a few times. The rearrangement links TRBV3-1 (or the pseudogene TRBV3-2) to TRBJ1-4; D possibly corresponds to TRBD1 (5 bases). Deletions cut 0 bases from V and 10 bases from J, with 12 bases between. Germline CDR1 LGHDT, CDR2 YNNKEL (reference sequence). The CDR3 is 14 residues long. The CDR3 loop is CASSQDWTNGKLFF. In DNA, the CDR3 is TGTGCCAGCAGCCAAGATTGGACAAACGGAAAACTGTTTTTT.

CDR3 DNA sequence: TGTGCCAGCAGTCAATCAATGGAGGGGGCATCCTACAATGAGCAGTTCTTC. It yields the protein CASSQSMEGASYNEQFF. V gene TRBV7-7 combines with J gene TRBJ2-1; perhaps TRBD1 as D (7 bases). The CDR3 runs to 17 residues. From germline, CDR1 is SSHAT and CDR2 FNYEAQ (reference sequence). V lost 6 bases and J 1 base, leaving 19 bases between the germline ends.

The chain is built from TRBV4-3 and TRBJ2-3; the match to TRBD2 covers 7 bases. This CDR3 spans 17 amino acids. With 4 bases clipped from V and 0 bases from J, the junction kept 10 bases outside the gene matches. The germline V gene has CDR1 LGHNA and CDR2 YSLEER. DNA of the CDR3: TGCGCCAGCAGCCCGAATCGCCTAGCGGAGAGCACAGATACGCAGTATTTT. It encodes CASSPNRLAESTDTQYF.

The chain employs TRBV7-9 and TRBJ1-2; 7 nucleotides agree with TRBD1. The CDR3 is 14 amino acids. The junction had 7 bases not matched to a gene; V was cut back by 5 bases and J by 4 bases. CDR1 and CDR2 from the germline V gene are SEHNR and FQNEAQ (reference sequence). The DNA of the CDR3 is TGTGCCAGCAGCCTCGGGACAGATCTCTATGGCTACACCTTC. It encodes CASSLGTDLYGYTF.

V is TRBV24-1 and J is TRBJ1-1, with a possible D match to TRBD1 (5 bases). Per the germline V gene, CDR1 is KGHDR and CDR2 is SFDVKD. The CDR3 runs 14 residues. V was shortened by 3 bases and J by 5 bases, with 12 bases between the two germline ends. Here the CDR3 reads CATSDTRGATEAFF. The CDR3 DNA is TGTGCCACCAGTGATACAAGGGGCGCGACTGAAGCTTTCTTT.

The chain recombines TRBV5-6 with TRBJ2-1; D is unclear. Germline values: CDR1 SGHDT, CDR2 YYEEEE. With 0 bases removed from V and 9 bases from J, the gap between germline ends came to 10 bases. The CDR3 runs to 13 residues. CDR3 sequence: CASSLVGLPEQFF. In DNA form, the CDR3 reads TGTGCCAGCAGCTTGGTTGGCCTCCCTGAGCAGTTCTTC.

The chain links TRBV5-8 to TRBJ2-2; D might be TRBD1 (7 bases). V was pared by 4 bases and J by 14 bases, with 15 bases between. The CDR3 loop spans 12 amino acids. From germline, CDR1 is SGHTS and CDR2 YDEGEE. The DNA of the CDR3 is TGTGCCAGCAGCCCTCAGGGGGGTTTACTGTTTTTT. It yields the protein CASSPQGGLLFF.

This chain connects TRBV6-5 to TRBJ2-2, with D unresolved. V shed 10 bases and J shed 3 bases, with 9 bases lying between them. From germline, CDR1 is MNHEY and CDR2 SVGAGI. This CDR3 region has 12 residues. The CDR3, as DNA: TGTGCCACCGGCCGGGACACCGGGGAGCTGTTTTTT. As protein: CATGRDTGELFF.

The chain recombines TRBV5-1 with TRBJ2-6; 13 nucleotides match TRBD2. The CDR3 consists of 20 residues. CDR1 and CDR2 from the germline V gene are SGHRS and YFSETQ. J gave up 2 bases and V 4 bases, and 12 bases lay outside the gene matches. CDR3 in amino acids: CASSGSGLAGTQPGANVLTF. In DNA form, the CDR3 reads TGCGCCAGCAGCGGATCGGGACTAGCGGGAACCCAACCTGGGGCCAACGTCCTGACTTTC.

V is TRBV7-8 and J is TRBJ2-2, with 7 bases fitting TRBD1. The germline V gene has CDR1 SGHVS and CDR2 FQNEAQ. The CDR3 sequence is 14 residues long. Germline trimming cut 7 bases from V and 1 base from J; bases unmatched to any gene: 3. The CDR3 region is CASTRTGNTGELFF. In DNA form, the CDR3 reads TGTGCCAGCACCCGGACAGGGAACACCGGGGAGCTGTTTTTT. The variable domain in full, with the rest retrieved from reference TRBV7-8 and TRBJ2-2, is GAGVSQSPRYKVAKRGQDVALRCDPISGHVSLFWYQQALGQGPEFLTYFQNEAQLDKSGLPSDRFFAERPEGSVSTLKIQRTQQEDSAVYLCASTRTGNTGELFFGEGSRLTVL.

CDR3 in amino acids: CASSLRRESKETQYF. The CDR3 nucleotides are TGTGCCAGCAGCTTACGACGGGAGAGCAAAGAGACCCAGTACTTC. The chain uses TRBV11-3 and TRBJ2-5; possibly TRBD2 for D (6 bases). Germline V gene data show CDR1 as SGHNT and CDR2 as YENEEA. The V end was cut by 2 bases, the J end by 3 bases, with 13 bases between. The CDR3 is 15 amino acids.

Turning to this clone: The junction shows a germline mismatch at one end, possibly a read error. This chain links TRBV7-2 with TRBJ2-1; 10 bases line up with TRBD2. This CDR3 contains 15 residues. Germline CDR1 and CDR2: SGHTA and FQGNSA. CDR3 coding DNA: TGTGCCAGCAGCCTAGCGGGAGTACGAAACAATGAGCAGTTCTTC. Translating it yields CASSLAGVRNNEQFF.

The rearrangement uses TRBV4-3 and TRBJ2-3, with 11 positions matching TRBD2. In germline, CDR1 is LGHNA, CDR2 YSLEER. Trimming at V came to 3 bases and at J to 5 bases, leaving 7 bases not matched to a gene. CDR3 size: 16 residues. CDR3 nucleotide sequence: TGCGCCAGCAGCCAGGGTAGCGGGAGGGCCTTAGATACGCAGTATTTT. It encodes CASSQGSGRALDTQYF.

This chain links TRBV6-4 with TRBJ2-3; TRBD1 might be the D (5 bases). The V end was cut by 3 bases, the J end by 3 bases, with 19 bases between. Germline assignment: CDR1 MRHNA and CDR2 SNTAGT. This CDR3 contains 17 residues. CDR3 loop: CASSETLYQGLTDTQYF. CDR3 coding DNA: TGTGCCAGCAGTGAGACGTTGTATCAGGGTTTAACAGATACGCAGTATTTT.

The chain joins TRBV11-3 to TRBJ2-2; no clear D gene. Trimming removed 7 bases from V and 5 bases from J, with 8 bases in between. Germline loops: CDR1 SGHNT, CDR2 YENEEA. The CDR3 sequence is 12 residues long. For the CDR3, the DNA is TGTGCCAGCACCCGCGCTACCGGGGAGCTGTTTTTT. It yields the protein CASTRATGELFF.

The chain links TRBV7-2 to TRBJ2-3, with 7 bases fitting TRBD1. Germline CDR1 reads SGHTA; CDR2 reads FQGNSA. This CDR3 has 13 amino acids. The ends lost 1 base at V and 6 bases at J; junction bases unmatched: 1. CDR3 DNA: TGTGCCAGCAGCTTAGAGACAGGGGATACGCAGTATTTT. It translates to CASSLETGDTQYF.

This clone was observed many times. The chain has TRBV6-1 and TRBJ2-7, with D maybe TRBD2 (6 bases). Germline loops: CDR1 MNHNS, CDR2 SASEGT. V gave up 1 base and J gave up 5 bases, with 12 bases separating them. The CDR3 is made up of 14 amino acids. DNA of the CDR3: TGTGCCAGCAGTGAAGGGAGGGGAGAGGACGAGCAGTACGTC. Its protein is CASSEGRGEDEQYV.

The chain links TRBV7-2 to TRBJ1-1; TRBD1 is a possible D gene (5 bases). The V end was cut by 1 base, the J end by 4 bases, with 10 bases between. The CDR3 runs to 14 residues. Germline V gene sequence: CDR1 SGHTA, CDR2 FQGNSA. This CDR3 is CASSLVVGGTEAFF. In DNA, the CDR3 is TGTGCCAGCAGCTTAGTGGTGGGGGGCACTGAAGCTTTCTTT.

This clone was picked up one time. The genes are TRBV6-2 or TRBV6-3 and TRBJ1-1; weak D call: TRBD1 (6 bases). V gave up 3 bases and J gave up 3 bases, with 11 bases separating them. The CDR3 runs 14 residues. Germline V gene lookup returns CDR1 MNHEY and CDR2 SVGEGT. CDR3 sequence: CASSYQGPYTEAFF. CDR3 nucleotides: TGTGCCAGCAGTTATCAGGGGCCGTACACTGAAGCTTTCTTT.

The genes are TRBV5-1 and TRBJ1-6; the match to TRBD1 covers 8 bases. CDR3 size: 15 residues. Germline lookup yields CDR1 SGHRS and CDR2 YFSETQ. J was trimmed by 7 bases and V by 0 bases; bases with no gene match: 3. The CDR3 DNA sequence: TGCGCCAGCAGCTTGGGACAGGGGTGGAATTCACCCCTCCACTTT. It yields the protein CASSLGQGWNSPLHF.